A selection of T cell receptor beta chains follows, all from one sample in a study of blood T cell repertoires in COVID-19. TCRdb keeps only in-frame clones here, not all; method: immunoSEQ multiplex PCR. Counted here are over 200,000 clones, roughly 87% occurring once; the ten biggest clones make up roughly 2%. Sequenced input: peripheral blood. The receptors here all came from a man aged 40-55 years with active or convalescent COVID-19. Each CDR3 is given with its conserved first and last residue. A D gene is named only where the DNA matches it firmly.

J,V,D,DNA,CDR3
TRBJ1-5,TRBV3-1/TRBV3-2,-,TGTGCCAGCAGCCAAAAGGGGTATAGCAATCAGCCCCAGCATTTT,CASSQKGYSNQPQHF
TRBJ2-5,TRBV7-9,-,TGTGCCAGCAGGCAACAGGGAGCCGAAGAGACCCAGTACTTC,CASRQQGAEETQYF
TRBJ1-2,TRBV28,-,TGTGCCAGCAGTCGGGGGGGCGGTGGCTACACCTTC,CASSRGGGGYTF
TRBJ2-1,TRBV9,TRBD2,TGTGCCAGCAGCGTACTAGCGGGGGGTTTTGTTCATGAGCAGTTCTTC,CASSVLAGGFVHEQFF
TRBJ2-5,TRBV27,TRBD2,TGTGCCAGCAGTTCTCTAGCGGGAGGGAGGAAGACCCAGTACTTC,CASSSLAGGRKTQYF
TRBJ1-3,TRBV10-2,-,TGCGCCAGCAAGCGGGACACGGGGTCTGGAAACACCATATATTTT,CASKRDTGSGNTIYF
TRBJ2-5,TRBV5-1,TRBD1,TGCGCCAGCAGCCCCAGGACAGGGGGTGGTGAGACCCAGTACTTC,CASSPRTGGGETQYF
TRBJ1-1,TRBV18,-,TGTGCCAGCTCCCCGAGGGGGGGTACAGGGAACACTGAAGCTTTCTTT,CASSPRGGTGNTEAFF
TRBJ2-1,TRBV15,-,TGTGCCACCAGAAATGGTAGGAGGTCCTACAATGAGCAGTTCTTC,CATRNGRRSYNEQFF
TRBJ1-2,TRBV28,TRBD1,TGTGCCAGCAGCGCGAAGCGGACAGGGGTATATGGCTACACCTTC,CASSAKRTGVYGYTF
TRBJ2-1,TRBV11-2,TRBD2,TGTGCCAGCAGCTTAGTAGCGGGGGGGCTCGGTGAGCAGTTCTTC,CASSLVAGGLGEQFF
TRBJ1-2,TRBV6-5,-,TGTGCCAGCAGATCCGACGGAGCTAACTATGGCTACACCTTC,CASRSDGANYGYTF
TRBJ1-5,TRBV7-2,-,TGTGCCAGCAGCTATCAGAGGGATCAGCCCCAGCATTTT,CASSYQRDQPQHF
TRBJ1-1,TRBV27,-,TGTGCCAGCAGTCGCGAGAACACTGAAGCTTTCTTT,CASSRENTEAFF
TRBJ1-1,TRBV5-6,TRBD1,TGTGCCAGCAGTCCTGTACCCTTGGGACAGGGTATCTATCGCACTGAAGCTTTCTTT,CASSPVPLGQGIYRTEAFF
TRBJ1-4,TRBV11-3,-,TGTGCCAGCAGCTTAGAATATTCAAACTTTCTCGCGGAGACCGGTACGGAAAAACTGTTTTTT,CASSLEYSNFLAETGTEKLFF